What follows are 32 T cell receptor beta chains derived from one specimen sequenced in a study of beta chain features in type 1 diabetes. Their antigens remain unidentified. Whole-study findings and limits: Shortening of TCRB CDR3s, moderate but significant, appeared in all four CD4+ subsets of Type 1 diabetes patients.

Sequenced material consisted of expressed TCRB transcripts (all of the isolated RNA was reverse transcribed). TCRdb's copy holds only in-frame clones and misses some; the assay was immunoSEQ multiplex PCR. This table has 600,000 to 700,000 clones, around 12% appearing once. The specimen was naive CD4+ T cells from blood. The receptors come from a man aged 25-45 years with type 1 diabetes.

The chain combines TRBV7-2 with TRBJ2-6; D ambiguous. This CDR3 region has 19 residues. CDR1 and CDR2 from the germline V gene are SGHTA and FQGNSA. Trimming removed 4 bases from V and 0 bases from J, with 19 bases in between. CDR3 DNA sequence: TGTGCCAGCAGCTCGCGCCAGGCATCTGGGATCTCTGGGGCCAACGTCCTGACTTTC. The encoded protein is CASSSRQASGISGANVLTF.

This clone was picked up a small number of times. This chain uses TRBV7-2 with TRBJ2-7; TRBD2 might be the D (6 bases). The CDR3 covers 16 residues. V lost 0 bases, J lost 2 bases, and 14 bases lay in between. CDR1 is SGHTA, CDR2 FQGNSA, per germline. The CDR3 is CASSLAAGWGTYEQYF. The CDR3 DNA sequence: TGTGCCAGCAGCTTAGCGGCGGGGTGGGGAACCTACGAGCAGTACTTC.

V gene TRBV7-2 combines with J gene TRBJ2-7; 9 bases match TRBD1. The V segment lost 5 bases and the J segment 0 bases; nucleotides outside the gene matches: 8. This CDR3 comprises 16 residues. Germline loops: CDR1 SGHTA, CDR2 FQGNSA. CDR3 sequence reads: CASSQGGGQGSYEQYF. CDR3 bases: TGTGCCAGCAGCCAGGGCGGGGGACAGGGCTCCTACGAGCAGTACTTC.

The rearrangement uses TRBV2 and TRBJ2-1; no reliable D call. Germline V gene sequence: CDR1 SNHLY, CDR2 FYNNEI. Trimming cost V 6 bases and J 14 bases, with 14 bases left between them. The CDR3 totals 11 residues. The CDR3, as DNA: TGTGCCAGCAGCCTTCAAAGGTTTGAGTTCTTC. It encodes CASSLQRFEFF.

The CDR3 DNA follows: TGTGCCAGCAGCCAGCACCTCTACAATGAGCAGTTCTTC. Translating gives CASSQHLYNEQFF. The V and J genes are TRBV11-2 and TRBJ2-1, with D unresolved. From germline, CDR1 is SGHAT and CDR2 FQNNGV. The CDR3 is 13 amino acids. The V gene lost 5 bases and the J gene lost 3 bases, with 8 bases spanning the gap.

There are a few counts of this clone. J is TRBJ2-7 and V is TRBV7-2, with D hard to call. The CDR3 contains 12 residues. The germline gives CDR1 SGHTA, CDR2 FQGNSA. The V end lost 4 bases, the J end lost 4 bases, and 8 bases lay between the germline ends. The CDR3 region has the DNA TGTGCCAGCAGCTCAGACCCTTACGAGCAGTACTTC. This translates into CASSSDPYEQYF.

This clone appeared a few times. V and J are TRBV30 and TRBJ2-7, with 12 bases that match TRBD1. This CDR3 is built from 15 residues. V was clipped by 0 bases and J by 4 bases; unmatched bases: 4. The germline V gene encodes CDR1 GTSNPN and CDR2 SVGIG (reference sequence). Written as DNA, the CDR3 is TGTGCCTGGAGTGTACTGGGACAGGGGGCTTACGAGCAGTACTTC. Amino acid sequence: CAWSVLGQGAYEQYF.

This clone was counted only a few times. The V gene is TRBV28, the J gene TRBJ2-6; 10 nucleotides agree with TRBD1. Germline-derived CDR1 and CDR2 are MDHEN and SYDVKM. This CDR3 region has 14 residues. Losses at the gene ends were 8 bases for V and 2 bases for J; bases not matched to a gene: 0. The CDR3 reads CASGTGAGANVLTF. The CDR3 DNA follows: TGTGCCAGCGGGACAGGGGCTGGGGCCAACGTCCTGACTTTC.

This clone turned up a few times. This chain connects TRBV9 to TRBJ1-4; tentative D call: TRBD1 (5 bases). The germline V and J ends were trimmed by 4 bases and 5 bases, with 15 bases remaining between them. The CDR3 contains 15 residues. CDR1 is SGDLS and CDR2 is YYNGEE in the germline V gene. The CDR3 DNA reads TGTGCCAGCAGCATGGGACTGAGTACCAATGAAAAACTGTTTTTT. Residues: CASSMGLSTNEKLFF.

This chain links TRBV10-3 with TRBJ1-1; D unresolved. The germline V gene encodes CDR1 ENHRY and CDR2 SYGVKD. V lost 2 bases and J lost 4, with 11 bases in between. The CDR3 is 14 amino acids. The CDR3 is CAISEHEGGTEAFF. CDR3 sequence (DNA): TGTGCCATCAGTGAGCACGAGGGTGGCACTGAAGCTTTCTTT.

This chain joins TRBV5-4 and TRBJ2-7; the D is unclear. The CDR3 loop spans 13 amino acids. Deletions cut 3 bases from V and 4 bases from J, with 11 bases between. The germline V gene has CDR1 SGHNT and CDR2 YYREEE (reference sequence). The DNA for the CDR3 is TGTGCCAGCAGCTCCCCTACTGATTACGAGCAGTACTTC. It codes for CASSSPTDYEQYF. Full variable domain (rest looked up from reference TRBV5-4 and TRBJ2-7): ETGVTQSPTHLIKTRGQQVTLRCSSQSGHNTVSWYQQALGQGPQFIFQYYREEENGRGNFPPRFSGLQFPNYSSELNVNALELDDSALYLCASSSPTDYEQYFGPGTRLTVT.

This clone was found a few times. This rearrangement joins TRBV7-9 to TRBJ2-5, with D possibly being TRBD1 (6 bases). V lost 4 bases and J lost 4, with 25 bases in between. This CDR3 comprises 18 residues. Germline loops: CDR1 SEHNR, CDR2 FQNEAQ (reference sequence). The CDR3 spells CASSSSPGQKGGRETQYF. Here the CDR3 DNA reads TGTGCCAGCAGCTCTTCACCGGGACAAAAGGGTGGTCGAGAGACCCAGTACTTC.

The rearrangement joins TRBV7-2 to TRBJ1-1; possible D gene TRBD1, 6 bases. Germline CDR1 SGHTA, CDR2 FQGNSA. CDR3 length equals 14 residues. V was shortened by 5 bases and J by 4 bases, with 14 bases between the two germline ends. The CDR3 DNA reads TGTGCCAGCAGCACAGGGACCGTCATCACTGAAGCTTTCTTT. Its protein product is CASSTGTVITEAFF. The whole variable domain, filled in from reference TRBV7-2 and TRBJ1-1, reads GAGVSQSPSNKVTEKGKDVELRCDPISGHTALYWYRQSLGQGLEFLIYFQGNSAPDKSGLPSDRFSAERTGGSVSTLTIQRTQQEDSAVYLCASSTGTVITEAFFGQGTRLTVV.

This clone has only a few counts. V usage is TRBV14 and J usage is TRBJ1-1; no clear D gene. This CDR3 spans 15 amino acids. V lost 1 base, J lost 2 bases, and 11 bases lay in between. CDR1 and CDR2 (germline): SGHDN, FVKESK. The CDR3 sequence is CASSQGFGENTEAFF. CDR3 nucleotide sequence: TGTGCCAGCAGCCAAGGGTTCGGAGAAAACACTGAAGCTTTCTTT.

This clone has a handful of counts. This rearrangement joins TRBV7-2 to TRBJ1-6, with D possibly matching TRBD1 (6 bases). In germline, CDR1 is SGHTA, CDR2 FQGNSA. V gave up 4 bases and J gave up 5 bases, with 15 bases separating them. The CDR3 sequence is 16 residues long. CDR3 DNA: TGTGCCAGCAGCTCCCTGGGGGGGCCCGATAATTCACCCCTCCACTTT. Translating gives CASSSLGGPDNSPLHF.

The rearrangement uses TRBV28 and TRBJ2-6; D tentatively fits TRBD1 or TRBD2 (5 bases each). Trimming shortened V by 4 bases and J by 2 bases, and 15 bases separated the two germline ends. Germline V gives CDR1 MDHEN, CDR2 SYDVKM. CDR3 length equals 17 residues. This chain's CDR3 is CASSSHRGAAGANVLTF. CDR3 bases: TGTGCCAGCAGTTCACACCGAGGGGCTGCTGGGGCCAACGTCCTGACTTTC.

The V and J genes are TRBV2 and TRBJ1-2; D is perhaps TRBD1 (5 bases). Per germline, CDR1 SNHLY and CDR2 FYNNEI. The CDR3 contains 11 residues. V was clipped by 6 bases and J by 13 bases, with 15 bases between them. This chain's CDR3 is CASRGTGASTF. CDR3 bases: TGTGCCAGCAGGGGCACCGGGGCCAGCACCTTC.

This clone occurred a few times. This rearrangement joins TRBV7-2 to TRBJ1-1; D call uncertain. V was cut by 3 bases and J by 3 bases, with 2 bases left in between. This CDR3 region has 11 residues. CDR1 is SGHTA, CDR2 FQGNSA, per germline. The CDR3 protein is CASSFYTEAFF. CDR3 DNA: TGTGCCAGCAGCTTTTACACTGAAGCTTTCTTT.

About this clone itself: The same CDR3 arises from other DNA sequences in this sample as well. The chain links TRBV9 to TRBJ2-5; no clear D. Trimming shortened V by 0 bases and J by 1 base, and 4 bases separated the two germline ends. This CDR3 is 13 amino acids long. Germline V gene sequence: CDR1 SGDLS, CDR2 YYNGEE. The DNA for the CDR3 is TGTGCCAGCAGCGTAGGAGTCCAAGAGACCCAGTACTTC. Translating it yields CASSVGVQETQYF.

CDR3 DNA: TGTGCCAGCAGCTTAGGCCAGGGCCCCGGAGGCTATGGCTACACCTTC. Residues: CASSLGQGPGGYGYTF. This chain links TRBV13 with TRBJ1-2; weak D call: TRBD1 (5 bases). The CDR3 has 16 residues. Looked up from germline, CDR1 is PRHDT and CDR2 is FYEKMQ (reference sequence). Trimming took 0 bases from V and 4 from J, leaving 15 bases between them.

V is TRBV7-2 and J is TRBJ1-6; possibly TRBD1 for D (6 bases). The CDR3 is 15 amino acids. The germline gives CDR1 SGHTA, CDR2 FQGNSA. V lost 2 bases and J 7 bases, leaving 12 bases between the germline ends. CDR3 loop: CASSLRTEGNSPLHF. Here the CDR3 DNA reads TGTGCCAGCAGCTTAAGGACAGAAGGGAATTCACCCCTCCACTTT.

This sequence joins TRBV6-1 and TRBJ1-5; the match to TRBD1 covers 10 bases. The CDR3 sequence is 15 residues long. Germline V lookup: CDR1 MNHNS, CDR2 SASEGT. After removal of 5 bases from V and 8 bases from J, the junction contained 9 bases not matched to a gene. The CDR3 region is CASSQQTGGLEPQHF. The CDR3 coding sequence is TGTGCCAGCAGTCAACAGACAGGGGGCTTGGAGCCCCAGCATTTT.

The chain combines TRBV7-2 with TRBJ2-1, with D possibly matching TRBD1 (5 bases). V gave up 1 base and J gave up 2 bases, with 9 bases separating them. The length of the CDR3 is 15 residues. Germline V gives CDR1 SGHTA, CDR2 FQGNSA. CDR3 region: CASSLGRVPYNEQFF. In nucleotides, the CDR3 is TGTGCCAGCAGCTTAGGCAGGGTTCCCTACAATGAGCAGTTCTTC. Variable domain in full (rest from reference TRBV7-2 and TRBJ2-1): GAGVSQSPSNKVTEKGKDVELRCDPISGHTALYWYRQSLGQGLEFLIYFQGNSAPDKSGLPSDRFSAERTGGSVSTLTIQRTQQEDSAVYLCASSLGRVPYNEQFFGPGTRLTVL.

In its sample, this clone was seen a few times. The chain combines TRBV9 with TRBJ2-5; no reliable D call. Germline V CDR1 and CDR2: SGDLS, YYNGEE. CDR3 length: 14 residues. The ends were cut back, 0 bases at V and 2 bases at J, with 8 bases in the middle. Here the CDR3 reads CASSVALQQETQYF. The CDR3 nucleotides are TGTGCCAGCAGCGTAGCCCTACAGCAAGAGACCCAGTACTTC. Supplemented by reference TRBV9 and TRBJ2-5, the full variable domain reads DSGVTQTPKHLITATGQRVTLRCSPRSGDLSVYWYQQSLDQGLQFLIQYYNGEERAKGNILERFSAQQFPDLHSELNLSSLELGDSALYFCASSVALQQETQYFGPGTRLLVL.

The chain carries TRBV4-1 and TRBJ2-1; 12 bases match TRBD2. The CDR3 length is 17 residues. V shed 0 bases and J 7 bases; nucleotides not matched to a gene: 7. Germline CDR1 reads MGHRA; CDR2 reads YSYEKL. The CDR3 reads CASSQDFPSGGANEQFF. CDR3 coding DNA: TGCGCCAGCAGCCAAGATTTTCCTAGCGGGGGGGCTAATGAGCAGTTCTTC.

Turning to this clone: The same CDR3 arises from other DNA sequences in this sample as well. The chain recombines TRBV9 with TRBJ2-1; D gene ambiguous. The CDR3 has 12 residues. In germline, CDR1 is SGDLS, CDR2 YYNGEE. The germline V and J ends were trimmed by 0 bases and 10 bases, with 8 bases remaining between them. For the CDR3, the DNA is TGTGCCAGCAGCGTAGGGGTCGGGGAGCAGTTCTTC. Translated, it gives CASSVGVGEQFF.

V gene TRBV7-9 combines with J gene TRBJ1-5; TRBD1 is a possible D gene (5 bases). The CDR3 length is 12 residues. The ends were cut back, 7 bases at V and 7 bases at J, with 11 bases in the middle. Germline lookup yields CDR1 SEHNR and CDR2 FQNEAQ (reference sequence). CDR3 region: CASMRDEQPQHF. In DNA, the CDR3 is TGTGCCAGCATGAGGGACGAACAGCCCCAGCATTTT. Looking up the rest from reference TRBV7-9 and TRBJ1-5 gives the full variable domain: DTGVSQNPRHKITKRGQNVTFRCDPISEHNRLYWYRQTLGQGPEFLTYFQNEAQLEKSRLLSDRFSAERPKGSFSTLEIQRTEQGDSAMYLCASMRDEQPQHFGDGTRLSIL.

This sequence joins TRBV6-5 and TRBJ2-5; weak D call: TRBD1 (5 bases). The germline V and J ends were trimmed by 6 bases and 7 bases, with 21 bases remaining between them. CDR3 length equals 15 residues. The V gene's germline CDR1 is MNHEY and CDR2 SVGAGI. The CDR3 DNA reads TGTGCCAGCAGGTTAGGGGTGAGACCCCCCTCGACCCAGTACTTC. This encodes CASRLGVRPPSTQYF.

The chain has TRBV19 and TRBJ2-3, with 8 bases matching TRBD1. Germline-derived CDR1 and CDR2 are LNHDA and SQIVND (reference sequence). V lost 7 bases, J lost 6 bases, and 6 bases stayed unmatched. This CDR3 is built from 13 residues. CDR3 bases: TGTGCCAGTACCCCGCAGGGGGCCGATACGCAGTATTTT. Protein: CASTPQGADTQYF.

The J gene is TRBJ2-3, the V gene TRBV6-5; TRBD2 agrees at 7 bases. This CDR3 contains 15 residues. The germline V gene encodes CDR1 MNHEY and CDR2 SVGAGI. After removal of 7 bases from V and 0 bases from J, the junction contained 7 bases not matched to a gene. In DNA form, the CDR3 reads TGTGCCAGCAAAGCAGCGGGAATTAGCACAGATACGCAGTATTTT. This translates into CASKAAGISTDTQYF.

For the CDR3, the DNA is TGTGCCAGCAGCGTAGATCAAGACCCGAATTCACCCCTCCACTTT. The encoded protein is CASSVDQDPNSPLHF. V and J are TRBV9 and TRBJ1-6, with D hard to call. The germline gives CDR1 SGDLS, CDR2 YYNGEE. The CDR3 extends over 15 amino acids. V shed 0 bases and J shed 7 bases, with 11 bases lying between them.

CDR3 amino acids: CASSSNVGGQETQYF. CDR3 nucleotides: TGTGCCAGCAGCTCAAACGTGGGCGGGCAAGAGACCCAGTACTTC. The chain joins TRBV7-2 to TRBJ2-5; TRBD2 is a possible D gene (5 bases). Looked up from germline, CDR1 is SGHTA and CDR2 is FQGNSA. The CDR3 sequence is 15 residues long. V dropped 4 bases and J dropped 2 bases, with 14 bases sitting between them.